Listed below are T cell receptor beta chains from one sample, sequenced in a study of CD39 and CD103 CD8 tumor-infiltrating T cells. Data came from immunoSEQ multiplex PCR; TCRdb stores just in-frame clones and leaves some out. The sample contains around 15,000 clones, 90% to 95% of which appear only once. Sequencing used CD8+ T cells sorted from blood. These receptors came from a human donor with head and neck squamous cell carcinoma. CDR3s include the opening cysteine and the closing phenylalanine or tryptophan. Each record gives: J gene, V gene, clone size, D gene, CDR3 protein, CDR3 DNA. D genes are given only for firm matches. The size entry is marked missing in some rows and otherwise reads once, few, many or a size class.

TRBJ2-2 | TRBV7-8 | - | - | CASSLMLPGELFF | TGTGCCAGCAGCTTAATGTTGCCCGGGGAGCTGTTTTTT
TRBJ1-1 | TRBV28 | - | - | CASTGMNTEAFF | TGTGCCAGCACTGGGATGAACACTGAAGCTTTCTTT
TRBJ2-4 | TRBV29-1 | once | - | CSGLAKNIQYF | TGCAGCGGCTTAGCCAAAAACATTCAGTACTTC
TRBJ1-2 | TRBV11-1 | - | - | CASTHPLGREFYGYTF | TGTGCCAGCACCCACCCGTTAGGCAGGGAGTTCTATGGCTACACCTTC
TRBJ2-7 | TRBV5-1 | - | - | CASSLTGAEQYF | TGCGCCAGCAGCTTGACGGGGGCCGAGCAGTACTTC
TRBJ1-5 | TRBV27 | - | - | CASSLSGGQPQHF | TGTGCCAGCAGTTTATCGGGGGGGCAGCCCCAGCATTTT
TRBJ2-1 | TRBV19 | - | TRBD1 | CATEGTGGINEQFF | TGTGCCACTGAAGGGACAGGGGGTATCAATGAGCAGTTCTTC
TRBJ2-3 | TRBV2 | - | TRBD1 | CASEGGQDYSDTQYF | TGTGCCTCCGAAGGTGGACAGGATTACTCAGATACGCAGTATTTT
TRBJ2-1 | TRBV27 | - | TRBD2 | CASSLSGGEGYNEQFF | TGTGCCAGCAGTTTATCTGGCGGGGAGGGTTACAATGAGCAGTTCTTC
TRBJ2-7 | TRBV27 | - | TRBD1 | CASSLSRTGPYEQYF | TGTGCCAGCAGTTTATCCAGGACAGGGCCCTACGAGCAGTACTTC
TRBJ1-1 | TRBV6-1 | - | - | CASSTWTALNTEAFF | TGTGCCAGCAGTACCTGGACAGCCCTGAACACTGAAGCTTTCTTT
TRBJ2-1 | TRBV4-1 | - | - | CASSQMAGLGMNEQFF | TGCGCCAGCAGCCAGATGGCGGGGTTGGGTATGAATGAGCAGTTCTTC
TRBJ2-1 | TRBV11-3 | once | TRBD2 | CASSSRSTSAGNEQFF | TGTGCCAGCAGCTCCCGATCGACTAGCGCCGGCAATGAGCAGTTCTTC
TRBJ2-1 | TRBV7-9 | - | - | CASSLVMGLPYNEQFF | TGTGCCAGCAGCTTAGTAATGGGACTGCCCTACAATGAGCAGTTCTTC
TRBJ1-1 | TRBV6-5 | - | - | CASSYQDSAQNTEAFF | TGTGCCAGCAGTTACCAGGACAGCGCCCAGAACACTGAAGCTTTCTTT
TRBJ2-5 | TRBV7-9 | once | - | CASSDQGQSQEETQYF | TGTGCCAGCAGCGACCAAGGACAGTCCCAGGAAGAGACCCAGTACTTC
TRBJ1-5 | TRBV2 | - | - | CASSEFGEWSNQPQHF | TGTGCCAGCAGTGAATTTGGGGAGTGGAGCAATCAGCCCCAGCATTTT
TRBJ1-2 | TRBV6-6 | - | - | CASSYSTGLGGYTF | TGTGCCAGCAGTTACTCGACTGGGCTGGGTGGCTACACCTTC
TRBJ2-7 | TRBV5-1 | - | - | CASSLGRSYEQYF | TGCGCCAGCAGCTTGGGACGGTCCTACGAGCAGTACTTC
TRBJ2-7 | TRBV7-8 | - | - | CASSPGGVAEEQYF | TGTGCCAGCAGCCCCGGGGGAGTTGCGGAGGAGCAGTACTTC
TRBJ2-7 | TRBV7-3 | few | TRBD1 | CASSATGGEYEQYF | TGTGCCAGCAGCGCCACAGGGGGCGAATACGAGCAGTACTTC
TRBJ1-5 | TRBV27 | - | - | CASSHRVPSNQPQHF | TGTGCCAGCAGTCACAGGGTCCCGAGCAATCAGCCCCAGCATTTT
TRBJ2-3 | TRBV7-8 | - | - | CASSLLIPVGAPRTDTQYF | TGTGCCAGCAGCTTATTGATCCCCGTGGGGGCCCCTCGCACAGATACGCAGTATTTT
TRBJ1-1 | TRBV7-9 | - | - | CASSSVDRTTEAFF | TGTGCCAGCAGCTCAGTCGACAGGACCACTGAAGCTTTCTTT
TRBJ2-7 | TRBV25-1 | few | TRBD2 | CASSGPGTSNYEQYF | TGTGCCAGCAGTGGGCCCGGGACTAGCAACTACGAGCAGTACTTC
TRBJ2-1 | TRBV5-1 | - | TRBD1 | CASSLGTGDGEQFF | TGCGCCAGCAGCTTGGGGACAGGGGATGGTGAGCAGTTCTTC
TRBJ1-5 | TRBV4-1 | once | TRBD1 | CASSQEVQGGQPQHF | TGCGCCAGCAGCCAAGAAGTTCAGGGGGGTCAGCCCCAGCATTTT
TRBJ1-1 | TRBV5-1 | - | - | CASSPGTEAFF | TGCGCCAGCAGCCCGGGAACTGAAGCTTTCTTT
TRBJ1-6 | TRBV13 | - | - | CASSLGGSNSPLHF | TGTGCCAGCAGCTTAGGGGGGTCTAATTCACCCCTCCACTTT
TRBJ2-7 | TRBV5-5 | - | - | CASSLAPDYEQYF | TGTGCCAGCAGCTTGGCCCCGGACTACGAGCAGTACTTC
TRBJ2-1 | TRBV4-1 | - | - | CASRPSSYNEQFF | TGCGCCAGCAGACCGTCCTCCTACAATGAGCAGTTCTTC
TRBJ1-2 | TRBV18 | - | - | CASSPGHTF | TGTGCCAGCTCACCGGGTCACACCTTC
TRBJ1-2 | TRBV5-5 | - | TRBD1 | CASSPKGQGEGLANYGYTF | TGTGCCAGCAGCCCCAAGGGACAGGGGGAAGGTCTAGCTAACTATGGCTACACCTTC
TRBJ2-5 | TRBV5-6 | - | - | CASSTEEGQILIQETQYF | TGTGCCAGCAGCACTGAGGAGGGACAGATTTTGATTCAAGAGACCCAGTACTTC
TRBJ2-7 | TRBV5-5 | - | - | CASSLVWATYEQYF | TGTGCCAGCAGCTTGGTATGGGCCACCTACGAGCAGTACTTC
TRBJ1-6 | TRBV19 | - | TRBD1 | CASSPGTGVSPLHF | TGTGCCAGTAGCCCCGGGACAGGGGTTTCACCCCTCCACTTT
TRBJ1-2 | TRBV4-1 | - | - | CASSQAVIRSGYTF | TGCGCCAGCAGCCAAGCGGTCATCAGGTCTGGCTACACCTTC
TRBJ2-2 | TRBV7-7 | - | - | CASSSTVTPNTGELFF | TGTGCTAGCAGCTCGACAGTAACTCCAAACACCGGGGAGCTGTTTTTT
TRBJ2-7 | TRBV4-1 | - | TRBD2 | CASSQVVAGGRYEQYF | TGCGCCAGCAGCCAAGTGGTAGCGGGGGGCCGGTACGAGCAGTACTTC
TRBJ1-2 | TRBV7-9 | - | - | CASSLHLNYGYTF | TGTGCCAGCAGCTTACACCTTAACTATGGCTACACCTTC
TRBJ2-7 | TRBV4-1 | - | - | CASSQESQSYEQYF | TGCGCCAGCAGCCAAGAATCACAGTCCTACGAGCAGTACTTC
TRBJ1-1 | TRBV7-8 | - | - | CASSEGAEAFF | TGTGCCAGCAGCGAGGGGGCTGAAGCTTTCTTT
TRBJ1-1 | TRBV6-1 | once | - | CASTIRGGNTEAFF | TGTGCCAGCACAATAAGGGGTGGGAACACTGAAGCTTTCTTT
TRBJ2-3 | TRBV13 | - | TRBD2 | CASSQRTSGGAVDTQYF | TGTGCCAGCAGCCAACGGACTAGCGGGGGGGCTGTAGATACGCAGTATTTT
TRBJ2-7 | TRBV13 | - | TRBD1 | CASSLVRRGGTGVNEQYF | TGTGCCAGCAGCTTAGTCAGGAGGGGGGGGACAGGGGTAAACGAGCAGTACTTC
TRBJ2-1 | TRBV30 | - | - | CAWRRGGAREQFF | TGTGCCTGGAGAAGGGGGGGGGCTCGTGAGCAGTTCTTC
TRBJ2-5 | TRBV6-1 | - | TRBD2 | CASSGRIAGLRETQYF | TGTGCCAGCAGTGGGAGGATAGCGGGACTAAGGGAGACCCAGTACTTC